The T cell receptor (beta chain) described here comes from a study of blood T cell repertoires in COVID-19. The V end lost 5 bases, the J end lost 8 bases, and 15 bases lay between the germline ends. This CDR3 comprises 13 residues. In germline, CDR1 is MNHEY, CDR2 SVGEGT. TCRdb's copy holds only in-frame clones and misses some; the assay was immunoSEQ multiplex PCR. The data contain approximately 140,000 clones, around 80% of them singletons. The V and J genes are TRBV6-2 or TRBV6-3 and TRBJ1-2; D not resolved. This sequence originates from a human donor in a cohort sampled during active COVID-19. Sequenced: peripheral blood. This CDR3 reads CASSISGAAGYTF. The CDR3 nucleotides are TGTGCCAGCAGTATCTCCGGCGCGGCGGGCTACACCTTC.